Listed below are T cell receptor beta chains from one sample, sequenced in a study of Graves' ophthalmopathy and Graves' hyperthyroidism. TCRdb fed the multiplex PCR reads into MiXCR, producing one record per CDR3 protein. The sample records under 350,000 distinct CDR3 sequences, about 17% being singletons. Sequencing used peripheral blood. The receptors here all came from an adult man with Graves' ophthalmopathy. Both conserved end residues are part of each CDR3. The D gene is left open where the match is weak. For some rows the clone size is stated as once, few or many, or as a class when expanded; others skip it.

length: 14; D: .; size: many; V: TRBV12-3/TRBV12-4; J: TRBJ1-2; DNA: TGTGCCAGCAGGGCCCCGGGCAGGGAGATTGGCTACACCTTC; CDR3: CASRAPGREIGYTF
length: 15; D: TRBD2; size: many; V: TRBV5-1; J: TRBJ2-5; DNA: TGCGCCAGCAGCTTGGCACTAGCGGGAGAATCGACCCAGTACTTC; CDR3: CASSLALAGESTQYF
length: 16; D: TRBD2; size: many; V: TRBV10-3; J: TRBJ2-5; DNA: TGTGCCATCAGTGTAACTAGCGGGGGGGCCGGGGAGACCCAGTACTTC; CDR3: CAISVTSGGAGETQYF
length: 15; D: .; size: many; V: TRBV6-1; J: TRBJ2-5; DNA: TGTGCCAGCAGCGCGAGATCTAGAGTCCGAGAGACCCAGTACTTC; CDR3: CASSARSRVRETQYF
length: 16; D: .; size: many; V: TRBV18; J: TRBJ1-5; DNA: TGTGCCAGCTCACCTATGGGGGGAAATAGCAATCAGCCCCAGCATTTT; CDR3: CASSPMGGNSNQPQHF
length: 15; D: .; size: .; V: TRBV18; J: TRBJ1-3; DNA: TGTGTCAGCTCACCACGGATGAGCTCTGGAAACACCATATATTTT; CDR3: CVSSPRMSSGNTIYF
length: 13; D: TRBD1; size: many; V: TRBV20-1; J: TRBJ2-7; DNA: TGCAGTGCATTGACAGGGGGCGTCTACGAGCAGTACTTC; CDR3: CSALTGGVYEQYF
length: 16; D: .; size: many; V: TRBV27; J: TRBJ2-2; DNA: TGTGCCAGCAGCGGGGTTGGAACGGGAGAAGCCGGGGAGCTGTTTTTT; CDR3: CASSGVGTGEAGELFF
length: 14; D: .; size: many; V: TRBV28; J: TRBJ2-7; DNA: TGTGCCAGCAGTCCCCTCAGCGACGGCTACGAGCAGTACTTC; CDR3: CASSPLSDGYEQYF
length: 13; D: TRBD1; size: many; V: TRBV15; J: TRBJ1-6; DNA: TGTGCCACCAGGGGACAGTTCGATACACCCCTCCACTTT; CDR3: CATRGQFDTPLHF
length: 12; D: .; size: .; V: TRBV30; J: TRBJ2-7; DNA: TGTGCCTGGGCTACTGGTGGGGACGAGCAGTACTTC; CDR3: CAWATGGDEQYF
length: 13; D: .; size: many; V: TRBV6-1; J: TRBJ2-5; DNA: TGTGCCAGCAGTGGGACACTCGAAGAGACCCAGTACTTC; CDR3: CASSGTLEETQYF